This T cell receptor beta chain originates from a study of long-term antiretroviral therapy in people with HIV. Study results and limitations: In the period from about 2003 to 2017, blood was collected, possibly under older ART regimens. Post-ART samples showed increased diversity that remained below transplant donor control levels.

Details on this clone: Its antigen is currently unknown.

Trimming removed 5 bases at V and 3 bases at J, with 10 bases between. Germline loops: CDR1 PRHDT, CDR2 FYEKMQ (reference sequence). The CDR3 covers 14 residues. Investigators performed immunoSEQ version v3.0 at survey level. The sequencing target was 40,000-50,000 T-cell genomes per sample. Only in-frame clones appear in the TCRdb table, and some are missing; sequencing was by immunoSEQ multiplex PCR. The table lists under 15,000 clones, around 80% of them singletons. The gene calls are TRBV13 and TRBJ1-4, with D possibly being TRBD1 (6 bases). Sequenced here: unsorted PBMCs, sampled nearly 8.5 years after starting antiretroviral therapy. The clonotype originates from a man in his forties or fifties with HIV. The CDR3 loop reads CASSHEGANEKLFF. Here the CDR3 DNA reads TGTGCCAGCAGCCACGAGGGGGCTAATGAAAAACTGTTTTTT.